The rows below give T cell receptor beta chains drawn from one sample of a study of blood T cell repertoires in COVID-19. Profiled with immunoSEQ multiplex PCR; TCRdb holds only in-frame clones, not every one. The table shows fewer than 200,000 clones, with over 60% occurring only once. Sequences were obtained from peripheral blood. All receptors come from a woman in her 70s with acute or convalescent COVID-19. The CDR3 runs from the conserved cysteine through the conserved F or W. The order of the fields is D gene, J gene, V gene, CDR3 protein. The D gene is left open where the match is weak.

D: TRBD2; J: TRBJ2-1; V: TRBV9; CDR3: CASSLGTSGSLGEQFF
D: TRBD2; J: TRBJ2-1; V: TRBV2; CDR3: CASSGTSGWDNEQFF
D: TRBD1; J: TRBJ1-6; V: TRBV18; CDR3: CASSSGTESPLHF
D: .; J: TRBJ2-7; V: TRBV3-1/TRBV3-2; CDR3: CASSQLRAYEQYF
D: TRBD1; J: TRBJ1-2; V: TRBV27; CDR3: CASSDGTGDYYGYTF
D: TRBD1; J: TRBJ2-3; V: TRBV7-3; CDR3: CASSWDRATDTQYF
D: .; J: TRBJ1-1; V: TRBV2; CDR3: CAESRVPNTEAFF
D: TRBD1; J: TRBJ2-1; V: TRBV4-1; CDR3: CASSRSTGAYNEQFF
D: TRBD2; J: TRBJ2-1; V: TRBV19; CDR3: CASSLLAGGDNEQFF
D: TRBD1; J: TRBJ1-1; V: TRBV6-1; CDR3: CASSEEAQGAYNTEAFF
D: TRBD1; J: TRBJ1-4; V: TRBV2; CDR3: CASSLLPGQREKLFF
D: TRBD2; J: TRBJ2-7; V: TRBV11-2; CDR3: CASSFPTSGDSKQYF
D: TRBD1; J: TRBJ1-5; V: TRBV25-1; CDR3: CASSQTGTGGQPQHF
D: TRBD1; J: TRBJ1-5; V: TRBV7-2; CDR3: CASSATGIGNQPQHF
D: .; J: TRBJ2-2; V: TRBV18; CDR3: CASSPGAAGELFF
D: TRBD1; J: TRBJ1-2; V: TRBV14; CDR3: CASSQDLGQGGEGYTF
D: TRBD1; J: TRBJ1-2; V: TRBV2; CDR3: CASSRQGVYGYTF
D: TRBD1; J: TRBJ2-7; V: TRBV7-2; CDR3: CASSWDRTSYEQYF
D: .; J: TRBJ2-1; V: TRBV20-1; CDR3: CSASSAANEQFF
D: TRBD2; J: TRBJ2-3; V: TRBV3-1/TRBV3-2; CDR3: CASSQLLSGRGGSTDTQYF
D: TRBD2; J: TRBJ2-1; V: TRBV14; CDR3: CASSQEPAGGINEQFF
D: .; J: TRBJ2-7; V: TRBV12-3/TRBV12-4; CDR3: CASSLGVNEQYF
D: .; J: TRBJ2-3; V: TRBV24-1; CDR3: CATSDFAGPDTQYF
D: .; J: TRBJ1-1; V: TRBV30; CDR3: CAWRPTDSHYNMMNTEAFF
D: .; J: TRBJ2-1; V: TRBV2; CDR3: CASSPARYNEQFF
D: .; J: TRBJ1-6; V: TRBV19; CDR3: CASSPGRAGNSPLHF